This entry lists 30 T cell receptor beta chains sequenced from one sample in a study of long-term antiretroviral therapy in people with HIV. Survey level was the resolution at which the v3.0 immunoSEQ assay ran. Only in-frame clones appear in the TCRdb table, and some are missing; sequencing was by immunoSEQ multiplex PCR. The profile shows 10,000 to 15,000 clones, about 77% of them singletons. The source was unsorted PBMCs, collected 1.3 years after starting antiretroviral therapy. These receptors originate from a woman younger than 35 with HIV.

Only one count was recorded for this clone. V usage is TRBV28 and J usage is TRBJ2-3; TRBD2 aligns across 9 bases. Germline V CDR1 and CDR2: MDHEN, SYDVKM. There are 14 residues in the CDR3. With 4 bases clipped from V and 2 bases from J, the junction kept 1 base outside the gene matches. The CDR3, as DNA: TGTGCCAGCAGTTGGACTAGCGTCACAGATACGCAGTATTTT. Translating gives CASSWTSVTDTQYF.

V and J are TRBV5-8 and TRBJ2-2, with TRBD2 matching over 14 bases. Germline CDR1 is SGHTS and CDR2 is YDEGEE. The CDR3 runs to 19 residues. Losses at the gene ends were 4 bases for V and 7 bases for J; bases not matched to a gene: 15. The CDR3 bases are TGTGCCAGCAGCCTATATATAGGGACTAGCGGGAGTTCGAGCGGGGAGCTGTTTTTT. This sequence encodes CASSLYIGTSGSSSGELFF.

The chain uses TRBV7-9 and TRBJ1-6; 9 nucleotides agree with TRBD1. V shed 1 base and J 4 bases; nucleotides not matched to a gene: 2. Germline V gene data show CDR1 as SEHNR and CDR2 as FQNEAQ (reference sequence). The CDR3 has 16 residues. CDR3 sequence reads: CASSLDGTGYNSPLHF. The CDR3 bases are TGTGCCAGCAGCTTAGATGGGACAGGGTATAATTCACCCCTCCACTTT.

V and J are TRBV28 and TRBJ1-1, with D possibly matching TRBD1 (6 bases). The V end was cut by 7 bases, the J end by 5 bases, with 14 bases between. Germline-derived CDR1 and CDR2 are MDHEN and SYDVKM. The CDR3 length is 13 residues. As DNA, the CDR3 is TGTGCCAGCAAGGGGGTCCAGAGGACTGAAGCTTTCTTT. Amino acid sequence: CASKGVQRTEAFF.

V is TRBV5-1 and J is TRBJ1-3; D is possibly TRBD1 (5 bases). The V and J ends lost 3 bases and 0 bases respectively, with 13 bases between them. This CDR3 is 16 amino acids long. Per germline, CDR1 SGHRS and CDR2 YFSETQ. CDR3 amino acids: CASSYFQGTSGNTIYF. CDR3 DNA sequence: TGCGCCAGCAGCTACTTTCAGGGCACCTCTGGAAACACCATATATTTT.

Only one count was recorded for this clone. The chain has TRBV7-9 and TRBJ2-5; D uncertain. CDR1 SEHNR and CDR2 FQNEAQ come from the germline V gene (reference sequence). The CDR3 is 14 amino acids. Trimming stripped 2 bases from V and 2 bases from J, with 9 bases between. This CDR3 reads CASSLNEAQETQYF. The CDR3 nucleotides read TGTGCCAGCAGCTTAAATGAAGCACAAGAGACCCAGTACTTC.

V usage is TRBV7-6 and J usage is TRBJ1-1; 7 bases are a match to TRBD1. Trimming removed 5 bases from V and 0 bases from J; junction bases left unmatched: 3. CDR3 length: 14 residues. Germline-derived CDR1 and CDR2 are SGHVS and FNYEAQ. The CDR3 loop is CASSLGTVNTEAFF. The CDR3 nucleotides read TGTGCCAGCAGCCTTGGGACAGTGAACACTGAAGCTTTCTTT. Variable domain in full (rest from reference TRBV7-6 and TRBJ1-1): GAGVSQSPRYKVTKRGQDVALRCDPISGHVSLYWYRQALGQGPEFLTYFNYEAQQDKSGLPNDRFSAERPEGSISTLTIQRTEQRDSAMYRCASSLGTVNTEAFFGQGTRLTVV.

V and J are TRBV6-5 and TRBJ2-5; unclear D gene. Germline loops: CDR1 MNHEY, CDR2 SVGAGI. This CDR3 is 13 amino acids long. The V end lost 0 bases, the J end lost 7 bases, and 9 bases lay between the germline ends. For the CDR3, the DNA is TGTGCCAGCAGTTACTCGCAGGCCGGGACCCAGTACTTC. Translation gives CASSYSQAGTQYF.

This sequence joins TRBV5-3 and TRBJ2-2, with 12 bases that match TRBD1. TRBV5-3 is noted as an ORF with a role that remains uncertain. The CDR3 runs to 17 residues. Trimming took 2 bases from V and 7 from J; bases not matched to a gene: 9. DNA of the CDR3: TGTGCCAGAAGCTTCAAACCGGGACAGGGGGCGGTCGGGGAGCTGTTTTTT. Encoded protein: CARSFKPGQGAVGELFF.

The rearrangement joins TRBV19 to TRBJ2-7, with unresolved D. Looked up from germline, CDR1 is LNHDA and CDR2 is SQIVND (reference sequence). V was shortened by 5 bases and J by 2 bases, with 13 bases between the two germline ends. The CDR3 totals 14 residues. The CDR3 nucleotides are TGTGCCAGTAGTGACTCGATTTCCACCTACGAGCAGTACTTC. This encodes CASSDSISTYEQYF.

As for this clone: Other DNA sequences from this sample encode an identical CDR3 as well. This chain joins TRBV30 and TRBJ2-3, with D unclear. The CDR3 totals 11 residues. The germline CDR1 and CDR2 sequences are GTSNPN and SVGIG (reference sequence). Trimming shortened V by 1 base and J by 5 bases, and 4 bases separated the two germline ends. The CDR3 here is CAWSGGDTQYF. DNA of the CDR3: TGTGCCTGGAGTGGGGGAGATACGCAGTATTTT.

This clone was found a few times. J is TRBJ1-1 and V is TRBV19; 7 bases align to TRBD1. The CDR3 is made up of 15 amino acids. CDR1 and CDR2 (germline): LNHDA, SQIVND (reference sequence). Germline trimming cut 3 bases from V and 1 base from J; bases unmatched to any gene: 5. The CDR3 DNA follows: TGTGCCAGTAGTATCCCCCGGACAGGGAACACTGAAGCTTTCTTT. Its protein product is CASSIPRTGNTEAFF.

The chain has TRBV6-1 and TRBJ2-3, with D tentatively TRBD1 or TRBD2 (5 bases each). The CDR3 is 14 amino acids. V lost 1 base to trimming and J lost 3 bases, with 8 bases between them. From germline, CDR1 is MNHNS and CDR2 SASEGT. The CDR3 sequence: CASSEGDRTDTQYF. The DNA for the CDR3 is TGTGCCAGCAGTGAAGGGGACCGGACAGATACGCAGTATTTT.

J is TRBJ1-5 and V is TRBV2, with no clear D. Germline V CDR1 and CDR2: SNHLY, FYNNEI. This CDR3 is 14 amino acids long. V was clipped by 1 base and J by 7 bases, with 11 bases between them. CDR3 DNA sequence: TGTGCCAGCAGTGAAGAGGCGCTGGGGCAGCCCCAGCATTTT. This gives the protein CASSEEALGQPQHF.

J is TRBJ2-7 and V is TRBV28; D is uncertain. The length of the CDR3 is 13 residues. Trimming removed 7 bases from V and 3 bases from J, with 13 bases in between. Germline CDR1 is MDHEN and CDR2 is SYDVKM. The DNA of the CDR3 is TGTGCCAGCAACCCTGGCGGTTTCTACGAGCAGTACTTC. Encoded protein: CASNPGGFYEQYF.

The rearrangement links TRBV6-6 to TRBJ2-7; D gene unclear. CDR1 is MNHNY and CDR2 is SVGAGI in the germline V gene (reference sequence). V was clipped by 3 bases and J by 0 bases, with 12 bases between them. The length of the CDR3 is 15 residues. This CDR3 reads CASSYHATHSYEQYF. DNA of the CDR3: TGTGCCAGCAGTTATCACGCGACACACTCCTACGAGCAGTACTTC.

The chain couples TRBV27 to TRBJ1-1; 7 bases fit TRBD1. The CDR3 spans 14 residues. Germline CDR1 MNHEY, CDR2 SMNVEV (reference sequence). With V trimmed by 8 bases and J by 1 base, 7 bases remained unmatched. CDR3 amino acids: CASGPGTANTEAFF. The CDR3 DNA sequence: TGTGCCAGCGGACCTGGGACAGCGAACACTGAAGCTTTCTTT.

J is TRBJ2-1 and V is TRBV9; no firm D call. CDR1 is SGDLS and CDR2 is YYNGEE in the germline V gene. The CDR3 consists of 15 residues. The V end was cut by 0 bases, the J end by 0 bases, with 7 bases between. The DNA for the CDR3 is TGTGCCAGCAGCGTAGCCCCGAGCTCCTACAATGAGCAGTTCTTC. Translation gives CASSVAPSSYNEQFF.

The rearrangement uses TRBV7-9 and TRBJ2-4; 7 bases fit TRBD2. The CDR3 is 14 amino acids. Germline CDR1 and CDR2: SEHNR and FQNEAQ (reference sequence). Trimming took 7 bases from V and 7 from J; bases not matched to a gene: 10. The CDR3 sequence: CASTFRDYLNIQYF. The CDR3 DNA sequence: TGTGCCAGCACCTTCCGGGACTATCTCAACATTCAGTACTTC.

This sequence joins TRBV6-1 and TRBJ2-3; weak D call: TRBD2 (6 bases). Germline V gene lookup returns CDR1 MNHNS and CDR2 SASEGT. V lost 8 bases and J 4 bases, leaving 16 bases between the germline ends. This CDR3 has 14 amino acids. DNA for the CDR3: TGTGCCAGCGGACGGAGGGAGGTTTCAGATACGCAGTATTTT. It encodes CASGRREVSDTQYF.

The chain has TRBV5-6 and TRBJ1-3; 9 nucleotides align to TRBD1. The V gene end was trimmed by 1 base and the J gene end by 0 bases; junction bases not matched to a gene: 8. CDR1 and CDR2 (germline): SGHDT, YYEEEE. The CDR3 length is 18 residues. Here the CDR3 reads CASSLTQGALSSGNTIYF. CDR3 coding DNA: TGTGCCAGCAGCTTGACACAGGGGGCCTTAAGCTCTGGAAACACCATATATTTT.

The chain has TRBV28 and TRBJ1-1; D perhaps matches TRBD1 (6 bases). This CDR3 comprises 15 residues. In germline, CDR1 is MDHEN, CDR2 SYDVKM. V lost 7 bases and J lost 2, with 17 bases in between. The CDR3 DNA follows: TGTGCCAGCAAACCGCAATTGACAGGTAACACTGAAGCTTTCTTT. The encoded protein is CASKPQLTGNTEAFF.

V and J are TRBV6-6 and TRBJ1-2, with D possibly TRBD1 on 6 matching bases. Germline assignment: CDR1 MNHNY and CDR2 SVGAGI (reference sequence). V was shortened by 6 bases and J by 4 bases, with 15 bases between the two germline ends. This CDR3 contains 14 residues. CDR3 bases: TGTGCCAGCAGATACGGGGACATTGTCTATGGCTACACCTTC. It specifies CASRYGDIVYGYTF.

V is TRBV18 and J is TRBJ2-3, with D unresolved. CDR1 KGHSH and CDR2 LQKENI come from the germline V gene. This CDR3 has 11 residues. The germline V and J ends were trimmed by 6 bases and 2 bases, with 3 bases remaining between them. The CDR3 coding sequence is TGTGCCAGCTCCCCCACAGATACGCAGTATTTT. Translated, it gives CASSPTDTQYF. Based on the CDR3 plus reference TRBV18 and TRBJ2-3, the full variable domain is NAGVMQNPRHLVRRRGQEARLRCSPMKGHSHVYWYRQLPEEGLKFMVYLQKENIIDESGMPKERFSAEFPKEGPSILRIQQVVRGDSAAYFCASSPTDTQYFGPGTRLTVL.

The chain recombines TRBV9 with TRBJ2-5; 8 nucleotides align to TRBD2. Losses at the gene ends were 0 bases for V and 2 bases for J; bases not matched to a gene: 6. The V gene's germline CDR1 is SGDLS and CDR2 YYNGEE. The CDR3 spans 16 residues. CDR3: CASSVGNGGGQETQYF. CDR3 nucleotides: TGTGCCAGCAGCGTAGGAAACGGCGGGGGGCAAGAGACCCAGTACTTC. The variable domain in full, with the rest retrieved from reference TRBV9 and TRBJ2-5, is DSGVTQTPKHLITATGQRVTLRCSPRSGDLSVYWYQQSLDQGLQFLIQYYNGEERAKGNILERFSAQQFPDLHSELNLSSLELGDSALYFCASSVGNGGGQETQYFGPGTRLLVL.

This clone has more than one count but fewer than ten. V gene TRBV19 combines with J gene TRBJ1-2; D uncertain. Germline loops: CDR1 LNHDA, CDR2 SQIVND (reference sequence). V was trimmed by 7 bases and J by 4 bases, leaving 13 bases between them. The CDR3 is 13 amino acids. CDR3 nucleotides: TGTGCCAGTATGAAGGAACAAATCTATGGCTACACCTTC. Translated: CASMKEQIYGYTF. Full variable domain (missing parts from reference TRBV19 and TRBJ1-2): DGGITQSPKYLFRKEGQNVTLSCEQNLNHDAMYWYRQDPGQGLRLIYYSQIVNDFQKGDIAEGYSVSREKKESFPLTVTSAQKNPTAFYLCASMKEQIYGYTFGSGTRLTVV.

The chain links TRBV10-1 to TRBJ2-1, with D perhaps TRBD1 (5 bases). Trimming pared 4 bases from V and 4 bases from J, leaving 14 bases between. The germline CDR1 and CDR2 sequences are WNHNN and SYGVQD (reference sequence). The CDR3 extends over 15 amino acids. CDR3 DNA: TGCGCCAGCAGTGGAACAGGACCGAAATACAATGAGCAGTTCTTC. Translating it yields CASSGTGPKYNEQFF.

V and J are TRBV10-1 and TRBJ1-2, with D uncertain. The V end lost 10 bases, the J end lost 4 bases, and 7 bases lay between the germline ends. Germline V gives CDR1 WNHNN, CDR2 SYGVQD (reference sequence). This CDR3 is built from 10 residues. CDR3 region: CATIVYGYTF. The CDR3 DNA reads as TGCGCCACCATAGTCTATGGCTACACCTTC.

The chain uses TRBV7-8 and TRBJ1-5; D not resolved. CDR3 length: 13 amino acids. V was clipped by 4 bases and J by 5 bases, with 9 bases between them. The V gene's germline CDR1 is SGHVS and CDR2 FQNEAQ. For the CDR3, the DNA is TGTGCCAGCAGCTCCGACGGGGATCAGCCCCAGCATTTT. Its protein is CASSSDGDQPQHF. Using reference TRBV7-8 and TRBJ1-5 for the parts outside the CDR3, the full variable domain is GAGVSQSPRYKVAKRGQDVALRCDPISGHVSLFWYQQALGQGPEFLTYFQNEAQLDKSGLPSDRFFAERPEGSVSTLKIQRTQQEDSAVYLCASSSDGDQPQHFGDGTRLSIL.

CDR3 in amino acids: CASRGQFSEAFF. The CDR3 bases are TGTGCCAGCAGAGGACAGTTTTCTGAAGCTTTCTTT. This chain connects TRBV6-1 to TRBJ1-1; TRBD1 might be the D (6 bases). Germline V gene sequence: CDR1 MNHNS, CDR2 SASEGT. This CDR3 has 12 residues. V lost 6 bases to trimming and J lost 6 bases, with 11 bases between them.